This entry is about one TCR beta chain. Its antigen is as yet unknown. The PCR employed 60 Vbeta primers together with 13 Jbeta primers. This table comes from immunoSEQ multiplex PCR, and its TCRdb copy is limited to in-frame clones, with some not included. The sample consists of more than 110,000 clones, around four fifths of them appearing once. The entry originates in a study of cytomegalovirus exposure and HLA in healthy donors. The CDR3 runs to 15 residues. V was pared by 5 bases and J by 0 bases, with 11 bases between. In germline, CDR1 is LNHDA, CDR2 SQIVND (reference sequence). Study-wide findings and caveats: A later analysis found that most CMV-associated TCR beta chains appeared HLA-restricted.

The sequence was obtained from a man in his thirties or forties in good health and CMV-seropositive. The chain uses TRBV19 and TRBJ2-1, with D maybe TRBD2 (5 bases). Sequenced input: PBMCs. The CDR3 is CASSPRGSSYNEQFF. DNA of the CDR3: TGTGCCAGTAGTCCTAGAGGGAGCTCCTACAATGAGCAGTTCTTC.